This paragraph reports one TCR beta chain. Its antigen is unknown. Germline V CDR1 and CDR2: SEHNR, FQNEAQ (reference sequence). The CDR3 consists of 14 residues. V trimming: 6 bases; J trimming: 4 bases; junction bases outside the gene matches: 7. The source of the sample is a study of cytomegalovirus exposure and HLA in healthy donors. 13 Jbeta primers and 60 Vbeta primers were used for the PCR. Measured with immunoSEQ multiplex PCR; TCRdb has only the in-frame clones, and not every one. The sample yields about 180,000 clones, around 80% seen once. Study results and caveats: TCR beta chains numbering more than 150 were designated cytomegalovirus-associated. It was reported that TCR beta sequences correctly inferred the HLA-A and HLA-B alleles for most subjects.

What was sequenced was PBMCs. This receptor was taken from a woman aged 60-75 years in good health and CMV-seropositive. The chain employs TRBV7-9 and TRBJ2-3; 7 positions agree with TRBD1. CDR3 sequence: CASRTSGTADTQYF. As DNA, the CDR3 is TGTGCCAGCAGAACCTCCGGGACAGCAGATACGCAGTATTTT.